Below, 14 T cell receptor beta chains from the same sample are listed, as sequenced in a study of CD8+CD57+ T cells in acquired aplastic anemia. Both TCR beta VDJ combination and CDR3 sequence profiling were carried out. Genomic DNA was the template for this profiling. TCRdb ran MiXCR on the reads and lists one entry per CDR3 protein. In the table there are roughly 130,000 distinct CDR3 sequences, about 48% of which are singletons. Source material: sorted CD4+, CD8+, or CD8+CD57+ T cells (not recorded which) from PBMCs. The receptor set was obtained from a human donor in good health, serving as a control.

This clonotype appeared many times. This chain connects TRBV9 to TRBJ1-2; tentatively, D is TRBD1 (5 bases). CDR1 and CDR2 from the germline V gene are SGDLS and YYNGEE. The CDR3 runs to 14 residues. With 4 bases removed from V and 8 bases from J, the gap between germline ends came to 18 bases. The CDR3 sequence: CASSSGGAPRGYTF. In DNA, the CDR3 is TGTGCCAGCAGCTCCGGTGGGGCTCCCAGGGGCTACACCTTC.

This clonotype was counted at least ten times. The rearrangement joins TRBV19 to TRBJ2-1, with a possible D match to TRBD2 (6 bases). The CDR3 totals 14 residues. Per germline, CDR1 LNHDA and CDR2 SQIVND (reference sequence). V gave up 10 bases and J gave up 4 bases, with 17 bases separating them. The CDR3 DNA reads TGTGCCACCAGGACTACCCACCAATACAATGAGCAGTTCTTC. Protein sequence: CATRTTHQYNEQFF.

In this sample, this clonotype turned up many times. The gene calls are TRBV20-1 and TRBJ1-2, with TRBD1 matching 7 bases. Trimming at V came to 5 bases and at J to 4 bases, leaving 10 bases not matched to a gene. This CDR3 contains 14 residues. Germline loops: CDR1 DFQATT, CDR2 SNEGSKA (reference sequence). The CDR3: CSACPQGTPYGYTF. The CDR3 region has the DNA TGCAGTGCTTGCCCACAGGGGACCCCCTATGGCTACACCTTC.

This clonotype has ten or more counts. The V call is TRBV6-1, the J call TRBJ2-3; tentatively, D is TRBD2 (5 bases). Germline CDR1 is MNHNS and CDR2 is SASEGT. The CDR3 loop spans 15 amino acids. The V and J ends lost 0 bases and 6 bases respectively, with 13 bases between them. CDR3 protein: CASSEALRRGDTQYF. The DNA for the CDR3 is TGTGCCAGCAGTGAAGCGCTTCGAAGAGGGGATACGCAGTATTTT.

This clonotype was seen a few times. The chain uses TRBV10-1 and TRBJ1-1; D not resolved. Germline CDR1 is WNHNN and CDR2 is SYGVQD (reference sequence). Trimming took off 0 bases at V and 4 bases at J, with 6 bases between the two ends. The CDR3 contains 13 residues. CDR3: CASSESFGTEAFF. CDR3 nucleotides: TGCGCCAGCAGTGAGTCGTTCGGCACTGAAGCTTTCTTT.

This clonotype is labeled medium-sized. DNA for the CDR3: TGTGCCATCAGCAAACAGGGGGACTATGGCTACACCTTC. Amino acids: CAISKQGDYGYTF. This chain joins TRBV10-3 and TRBJ1-2, with 8 bases matching TRBD1. The junction had 3 bases not matched to a gene; V was cut back by 6 bases and J by 3 bases. The CDR3 runs to 13 residues. In germline, CDR1 is ENHRY, CDR2 SYGVKD.

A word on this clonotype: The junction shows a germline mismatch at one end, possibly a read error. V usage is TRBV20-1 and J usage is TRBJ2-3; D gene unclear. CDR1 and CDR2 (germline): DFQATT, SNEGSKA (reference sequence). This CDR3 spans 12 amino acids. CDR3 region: CSARYSVDTQYF. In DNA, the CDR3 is TGCAGTGCTAGGTACTCTGTGGATACGCAGTACTTT.

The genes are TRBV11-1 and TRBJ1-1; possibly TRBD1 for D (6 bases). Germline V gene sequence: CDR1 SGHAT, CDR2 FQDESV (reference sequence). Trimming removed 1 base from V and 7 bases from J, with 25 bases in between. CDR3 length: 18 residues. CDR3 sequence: CASSLGVWRGGGLHEAFF. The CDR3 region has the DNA TGTGCCAGCAGCTTAGGGGTTTGGCGGGGGGGCGGCCTACATGAAGCTTTCTTT.

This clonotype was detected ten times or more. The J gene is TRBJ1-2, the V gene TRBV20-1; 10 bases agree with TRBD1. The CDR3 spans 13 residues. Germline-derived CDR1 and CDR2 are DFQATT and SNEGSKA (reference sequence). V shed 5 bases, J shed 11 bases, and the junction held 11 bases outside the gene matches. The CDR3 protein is CSAHSGGGQGYTF. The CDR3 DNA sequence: TGCAGTGCTCATTCAGGGGGGGGACAGGGGTACACCTTC.

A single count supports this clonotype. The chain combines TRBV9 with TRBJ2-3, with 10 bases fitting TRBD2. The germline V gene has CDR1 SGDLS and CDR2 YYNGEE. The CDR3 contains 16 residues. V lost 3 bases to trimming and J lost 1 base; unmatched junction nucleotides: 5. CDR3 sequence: CASSARAGGGTDTQYF. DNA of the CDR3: TGTGCCAGCAGCGCGAGAGCGGGGGGGGGCACAGATACGCAGTATTTT.

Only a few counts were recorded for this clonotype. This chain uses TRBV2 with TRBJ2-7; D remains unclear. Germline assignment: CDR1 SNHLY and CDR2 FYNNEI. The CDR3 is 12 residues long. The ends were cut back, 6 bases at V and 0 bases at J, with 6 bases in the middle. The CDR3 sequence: CASSSTSYEQYF. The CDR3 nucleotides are TGTGCCAGCAGCTCAACCTCCTACGAGCAGTACTTC.

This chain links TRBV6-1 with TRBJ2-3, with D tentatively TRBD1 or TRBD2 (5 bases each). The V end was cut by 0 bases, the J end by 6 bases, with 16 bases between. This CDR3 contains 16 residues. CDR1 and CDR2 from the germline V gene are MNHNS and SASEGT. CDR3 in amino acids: CASSEATGTGPDTQYF. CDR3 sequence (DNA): TGTGCCAGCAGTGAAGCGACGGGAACAGGCCCGGATACGCAGTATTTT.

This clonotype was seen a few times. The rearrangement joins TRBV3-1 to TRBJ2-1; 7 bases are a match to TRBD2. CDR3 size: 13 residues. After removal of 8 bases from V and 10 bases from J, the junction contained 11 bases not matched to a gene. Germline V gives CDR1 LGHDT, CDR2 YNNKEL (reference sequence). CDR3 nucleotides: TGTGCCAGCGCGGGGGTACCCCCTCGGGAGCAGTTCTTC. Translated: CASAGVPPREQFF.

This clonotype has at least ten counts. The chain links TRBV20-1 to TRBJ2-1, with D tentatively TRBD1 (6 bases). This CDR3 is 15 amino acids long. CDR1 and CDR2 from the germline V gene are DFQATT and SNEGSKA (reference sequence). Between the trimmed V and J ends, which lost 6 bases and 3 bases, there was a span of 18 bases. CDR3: CSASSAGDNYNEQFF. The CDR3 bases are TGCAGTGCCTCCTCGGCAGGGGATAACTACAATGAGCAGTTCTTC.